These 3 T cell receptor beta chains share one sample of origin, sequenced in a study of blood T cell repertoires in COVID-19. Clones were read by immunoSEQ multiplex PCR, and TCRdb kept only the in-frame ones, dropping some. The sample holds approximately 15,000 clones, around nine tenths seen once. Input material: peripheral blood. Every receptor here comes from a human donor with active COVID-19. The donor label of this sample is uncertain.

The chain recombines TRBV15 with TRBJ2-3, with 11 nucleotides matching TRBD1. Germline V gene data show CDR1 as LNHNV and CDR2 as YYDKDF (reference sequence). V lost 4 bases and J lost 6; bases outside the gene matches: 9. The CDR3 sequence is 16 residues long. CDR3 DNA sequence: TGTGCCACCAGCATAGGAGGACAGGGGGCATCGGATACGCAGTATTTT. This sequence encodes CATSIGGQGASDTQYF. Supplemented by reference TRBV15 and TRBJ2-3, the full variable domain reads DAMVIQNPRYQVTQFGKPVTLSCSQTLNHNVMYWYQQKSSQAPKLLFHYYDKDFNNEADTPDNFQSRRPNTSFCFLDIRSPGLGDTAMYLCATSIGGQGASDTQYFGPGTRLTVL.

This chain joins TRBV12-3 or TRBV12-4 and TRBJ1-2; 7 nucleotides line up with TRBD1. Trimming at V came to 6 bases and at J to 8 bases, leaving 6 bases not matched to a gene. The CDR3 spans 12 residues. CDR3 sequence (DNA): TGTGCCAGCAGCCCACAGGGGCTAGGCTACACCTTC. Translation gives CASSPQGLGYTF.

The chain links TRBV7-8 to TRBJ2-5; 9 bases map to TRBD2. The germline V gene encodes CDR1 SGHVS and CDR2 FQNEAQ. CDR3 size: 15 residues. After removal of 6 bases from V and 1 base from J, the junction contained 6 bases not matched to a gene. For the CDR3, the DNA is TGTGCCAGCAGACGACTAGCGGCCACCCAAGAGACCCAGTACTTC. The encoded protein is CASRRLAATQETQYF.